A selection of T cell receptor beta chains follows, all from one sample in a study of identical twins. TCRdb reanalysed the 5' RACE reads using MiXCR and keeps one entry per CDR3 protein. The sample holds more than 600,000 distinct CDR3 sequences, about 20% seen once. The sample also formed part of further work on T cells expressing NK-cell markers.

The sample taken for sequencing was PBMCs. These TCRs come from a woman under 30 in good health. CDR3s include the opening cysteine and the closing phenylalanine or tryptophan. A D gene is named only where the DNA matches it firmly. Some rows have no size entry. The others give once, few or many, or a class for an expanded clone.

TRBV7-2,TRBJ2-5,.,.,CASSLANGGETQYF,TGTGCCAGCAGCTTAGCGAATGGAGGGGAGACCCAGTACTTC
TRBV7-2,TRBJ2-1,.,few,CASSPGRENNEQFF,TGTGCCAGCAGCCCGGGACGGGAGAACAATGAGCAGTTCTTC
TRBV20-1,TRBJ1-1,.,.,CSARPWQWNTEAFF,TGCAGTGCTAGACCCTGGCAGTGGAACACTGAAGCTTTCTTT
TRBV7-2,TRBJ2-7,.,few,CASSLVASEFYEQYF,TGTGCCAGCAGCTTAGTGGCTAGCGAGTTCTACGAGCAGTACTTC
TRBV6-2/TRBV6-3,TRBJ2-3,TRBD1,.,CASSTGQATQYF,TGTGCCAGCAGTACGGGACAGGCAACGCAGTATTTT
TRBV6-5,TRBJ2-1,.,.,CASSYSPREGEQFF,TGTGCCAGCAGTTACTCTCCTAGAGAGGGTGAGCAGTTCTTC
TRBV29-1,TRBJ1-4,.,.,CSVDGGTGDEKLFF,TGCAGCGTGGACGGGGGGACCGGAGATGAAAAACTGTTTTTT
TRBV29-1,TRBJ2-3,TRBD2,few,CSAGGVSTDTQYF,TGCAGCGCCGGGGGGGTGAGCACAGATACGCAGTATTTT
TRBV12-3/TRBV12-4,TRBJ1-3,.,.,CATRLGNTIYF,TGTGCCACCCGCCTTGGAAACACCATATATTTT
TRBV30,TRBJ2-3,.,.,CASSTGSSTDTQYF,TGTGCCTCTTCGACAGGATCTAGCACAGATACGCAGTATTTT
TRBV10-3,TRBJ1-1,TRBD1,.,CAISSGGAEAFF,TGTGCCATCAGTTCAGGGGGGGCTGAAGCTTTCTTT
TRBV27,TRBJ2-2,TRBD2,.,CASCRLAGANTGELFF,TGTGCCAGCTGCCGACTAGCGGGGGCGAACACCGGGGAGCTGTTTTTT
TRBV28,TRBJ2-2,TRBD1,once,CASRAQGWTGELFF,TGTGCCAGCAGGGCACAGGGGTGGACCGGGGAGCTGTTTTTT
TRBV6-1,TRBJ2-1,.,few,CASGHRNYNEQFF,TGTGCCAGCGGTCATAGAAATTACAATGAGCAGTTCTTC
TRBV11-1,TRBJ2-7,.,.,CASSLRGRIGRGIGEQYF,TGTGCCAGCAGCTTACGGGGCCGCATAGGCAGGGGAATCGGCGAGCAGTACTTC
TRBV6-1,TRBJ1-4,TRBD1,.,CASSVARGLVEKLFF,TGTGCCAGCAGCGTGGCCAGGGGGCTGGTTGAAAAACTGTTTTTT
TRBV5-8,TRBJ2-7,.,.,CASSIGHRGSYEQYF,TGTGCCAGCAGCATTGGACACCGAGGGTCCTACGAGCAGTACTTC
TRBV20-1,TRBJ2-5,.,few,CSARDPLGGGETQYF,TGCAGTGCTAGAGATCCGCTGGGAGGGGGGGAGACCCAGTACTTC
TRBV12-3/TRBV12-4,TRBJ2-5,TRBD2,.,CASRASGGARAETQYF,TGTGCCAGCAGGGCTAGCGGGGGGGCAAGAGCGGAGACCCAGTACTTC
TRBV6-5,TRBJ2-3,TRBD2,.,CASSYRGGQDTQYF,TGTGCCAGCAGTTATCGGGGGGGCCAAGATACGCAGTATTTT
TRBV12-3/TRBV12-4,TRBJ1-3,.,few,CAGGLLGTGNTIYF,TGTGCCGGTGGGCTGCTCGGAACTGGAAACACCATATATTTT
TRBV11-2,TRBJ2-1,TRBD2,.,CASSPGLAGVYKQFF,TGTGCCAGCAGCCCGGGACTAGCGGGAGTGTATAAGCAGTTCTTC
TRBV7-9,TRBJ2-1,TRBD1,few,CASSIYPGQGINEQFF,TGTGCCAGCAGCATATATCCGGGACAGGGGATCAATGAGCAGTTCTTC
TRBV12-5,TRBJ1-1,.,many,CASGLEPEAEAFF,TGTGCTAGTGGTTTGGAACCGGAGGCTGAAGCTTTCTTT
TRBV4-2,TRBJ2-1,.,.,CASSQTPGTSKLYEQFF,TGTGCCAGCAGCCAGACCCCCGGGACCTCGAAGTTGTATGAGCAGTTCTTC
TRBV5-1,TRBJ2-5,TRBD2,few,CASSSLGAGAYETQYF,TGCGCCAGCAGCTCCCTAGGGGCGGGAGCATACGAGACCCAGTACTTC
TRBV12-3/TRBV12-4,TRBJ1-5,.,.,CASSFEGNQPQHF,TGTGCCAGCAGTTTTGAAGGGAATCAGCCCCAGCATTTT